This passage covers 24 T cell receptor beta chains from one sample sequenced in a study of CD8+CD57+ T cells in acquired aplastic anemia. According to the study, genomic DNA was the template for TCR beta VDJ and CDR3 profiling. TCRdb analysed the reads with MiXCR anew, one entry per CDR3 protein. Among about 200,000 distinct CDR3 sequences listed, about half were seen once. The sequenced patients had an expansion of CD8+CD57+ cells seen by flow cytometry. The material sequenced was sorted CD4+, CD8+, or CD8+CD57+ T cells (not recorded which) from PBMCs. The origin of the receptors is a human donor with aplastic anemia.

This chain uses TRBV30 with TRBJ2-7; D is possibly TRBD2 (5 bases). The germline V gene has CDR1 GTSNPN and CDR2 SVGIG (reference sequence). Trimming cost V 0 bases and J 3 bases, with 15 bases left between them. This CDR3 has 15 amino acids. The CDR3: CAWSVAELANYEQYF. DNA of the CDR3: TGTGCCTGGAGTGTAGCGGAACTGGCTAACTACGAGCAGTACTTC. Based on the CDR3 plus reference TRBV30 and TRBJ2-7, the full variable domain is SQTIHQWPATLVQPVGSPLSLECTVEGTSNPNLYWYRQAAGRGLQLLFYSVGIGQISSEVPQNLSASRPQDRQFILSSKKLLLSDSGFYLCAWSVAELANYEQYFGPGTRLTVT.

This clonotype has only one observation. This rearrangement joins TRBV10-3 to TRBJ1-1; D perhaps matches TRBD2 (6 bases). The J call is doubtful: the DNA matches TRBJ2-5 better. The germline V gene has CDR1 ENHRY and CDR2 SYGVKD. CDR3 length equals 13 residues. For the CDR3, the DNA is TGTGCCAGCGGGGTGGGGGGAACGGAGACCCAGTACTTC. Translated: CASGVGGTETQYF.

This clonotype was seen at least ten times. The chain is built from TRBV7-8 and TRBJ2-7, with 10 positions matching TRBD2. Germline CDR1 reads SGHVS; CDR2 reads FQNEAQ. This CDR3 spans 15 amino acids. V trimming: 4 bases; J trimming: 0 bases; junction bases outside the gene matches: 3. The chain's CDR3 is CASSWSGGVSYEQYF. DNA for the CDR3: TGTGCCAGCAGCTGGAGCGGGGGGGTCTCCTACGAGCAGTACTTC.

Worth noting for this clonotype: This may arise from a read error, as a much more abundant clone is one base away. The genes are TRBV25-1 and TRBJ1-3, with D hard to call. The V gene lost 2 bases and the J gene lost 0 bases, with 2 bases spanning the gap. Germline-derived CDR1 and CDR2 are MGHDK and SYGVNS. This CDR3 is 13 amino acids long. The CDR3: CASSESSGNTIYF. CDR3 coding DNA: TGTGCCAGCAGTGAAAGCTCTGGAAACACCATATATTTT.

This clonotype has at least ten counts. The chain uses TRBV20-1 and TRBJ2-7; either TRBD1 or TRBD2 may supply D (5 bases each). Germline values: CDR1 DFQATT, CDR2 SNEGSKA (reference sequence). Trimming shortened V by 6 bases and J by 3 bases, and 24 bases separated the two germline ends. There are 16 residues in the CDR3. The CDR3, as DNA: TGCAGTGCGGGGGAGACAGACGGTCCGGAGTACTACGAGCAGTACTTC. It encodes CSAGETDGPEYYEQYF.

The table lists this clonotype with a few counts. The CDR3: CSARGMAATNEKLFF. The CDR3 nucleotides are TGCAGTGCTAGGGGCATGGCAGCAACTAATGAAAAACTGTTTTTT. The chain carries TRBV20-1 and TRBJ1-4; D ambiguous. The V gene lost 3 bases and the J gene lost 0 bases, with 11 bases spanning the gap. From germline, CDR1 is DFQATT and CDR2 SNEGSKA (reference sequence). The CDR3 sequence is 15 residues long.

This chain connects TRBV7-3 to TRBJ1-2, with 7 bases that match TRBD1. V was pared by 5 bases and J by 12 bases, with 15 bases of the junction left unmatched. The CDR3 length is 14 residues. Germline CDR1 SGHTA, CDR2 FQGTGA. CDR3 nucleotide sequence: TGTGCCAGCAGCGCAGACAGGGCTCGCTCTGGAAACACCTTC. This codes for CASSADRARSGNTF.

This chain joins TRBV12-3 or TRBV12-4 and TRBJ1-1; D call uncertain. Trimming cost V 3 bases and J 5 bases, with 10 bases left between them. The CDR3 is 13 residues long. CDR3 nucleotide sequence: TGTGCCAGCAGTTTTGTGCGAGGTACTGAAGCTTTCTTT. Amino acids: CASSFVRGTEAFF.

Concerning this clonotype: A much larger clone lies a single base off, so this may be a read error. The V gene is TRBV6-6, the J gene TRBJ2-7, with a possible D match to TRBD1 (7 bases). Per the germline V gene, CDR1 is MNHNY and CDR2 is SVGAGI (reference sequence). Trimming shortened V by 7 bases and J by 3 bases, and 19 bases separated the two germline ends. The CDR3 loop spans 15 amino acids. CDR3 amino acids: CASNKGAKAGYEQYF. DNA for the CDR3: TGTGCCAGCAATAAGGGGGCAAAAGCGGGCTACGAGCAGTACTTC.

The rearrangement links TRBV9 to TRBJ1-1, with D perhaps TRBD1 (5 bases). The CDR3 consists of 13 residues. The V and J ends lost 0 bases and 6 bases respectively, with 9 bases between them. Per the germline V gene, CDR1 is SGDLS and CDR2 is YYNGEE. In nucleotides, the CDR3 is TGTGCCAGCAGCGTAGTGGGGGACGCTGAAGCTTTCTTT. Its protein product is CASSVVGDAEAFF.

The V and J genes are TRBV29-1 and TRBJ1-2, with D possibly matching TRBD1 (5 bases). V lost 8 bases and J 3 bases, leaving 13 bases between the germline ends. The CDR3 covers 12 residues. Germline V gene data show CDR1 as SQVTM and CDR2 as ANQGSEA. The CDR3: CSSEGEDYGYTF. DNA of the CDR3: TGCAGCAGTGAAGGGGAGGACTATGGCTACACCTTC.

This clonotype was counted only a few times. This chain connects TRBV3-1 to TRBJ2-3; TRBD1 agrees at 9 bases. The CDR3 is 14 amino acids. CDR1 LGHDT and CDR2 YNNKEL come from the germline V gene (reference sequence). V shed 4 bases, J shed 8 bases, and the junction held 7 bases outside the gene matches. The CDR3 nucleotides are TGTGCCAGCAGCCTTGGGACAGGGAGTGTTACGCAGTATTTT. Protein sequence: CASSLGTGSVTQYF.

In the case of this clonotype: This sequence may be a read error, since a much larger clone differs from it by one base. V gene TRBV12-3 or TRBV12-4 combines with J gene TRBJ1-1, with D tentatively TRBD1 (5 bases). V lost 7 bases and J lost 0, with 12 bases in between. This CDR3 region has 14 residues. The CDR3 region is CASTTTELNTEAFF. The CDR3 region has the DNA TGTGCCAGCACGACGACAGAGCTGAACACTGAAGCTTTCTTT.

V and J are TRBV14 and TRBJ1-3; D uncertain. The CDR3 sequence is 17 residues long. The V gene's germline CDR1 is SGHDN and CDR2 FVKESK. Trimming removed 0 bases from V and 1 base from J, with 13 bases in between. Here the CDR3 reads CASSQDLIWQSGNTIYF. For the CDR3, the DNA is TGTGCCAGCAGCCAAGACTTAATCTGGCAATCTGGAAACACCATATATTTT. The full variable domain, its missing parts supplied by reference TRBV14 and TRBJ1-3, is EAGVTQFPSHSVIEKGQTVTLRCDPISGHDNLYWYRRVMGKEIKFLLHFVKESKQDESGMPNNRFLAERTGGTYSTLKVQPAELEDSGVYFCASSQDLIWQSGNTIYFGEGSWLTVV.

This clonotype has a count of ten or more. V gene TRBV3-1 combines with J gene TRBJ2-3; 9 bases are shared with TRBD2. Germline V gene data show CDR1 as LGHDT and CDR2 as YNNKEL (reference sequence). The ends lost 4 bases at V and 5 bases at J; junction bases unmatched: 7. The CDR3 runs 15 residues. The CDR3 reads CASSPIAGAEDTQYF. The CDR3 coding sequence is TGTGCCAGCAGCCCGATAGCGGGGGCGGAAGATACGCAGTATTTT.

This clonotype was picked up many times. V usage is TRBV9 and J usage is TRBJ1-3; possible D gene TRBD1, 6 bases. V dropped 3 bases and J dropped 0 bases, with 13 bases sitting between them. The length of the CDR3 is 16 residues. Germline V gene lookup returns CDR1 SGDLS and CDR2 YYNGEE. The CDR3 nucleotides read TGTGCCAGCAGCGCCCGAGACAGGTCCTCTGGAAACACCATATATTTT. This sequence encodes CASSARDRSSGNTIYF.

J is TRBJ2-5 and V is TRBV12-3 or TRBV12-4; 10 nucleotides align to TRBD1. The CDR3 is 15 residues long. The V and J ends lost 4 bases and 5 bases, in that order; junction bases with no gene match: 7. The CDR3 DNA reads TGTGCCAGCAGTTGGGACAGGGGCGTGTTGGAGACCCAGTACTTC. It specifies CASSWDRGVLETQYF.

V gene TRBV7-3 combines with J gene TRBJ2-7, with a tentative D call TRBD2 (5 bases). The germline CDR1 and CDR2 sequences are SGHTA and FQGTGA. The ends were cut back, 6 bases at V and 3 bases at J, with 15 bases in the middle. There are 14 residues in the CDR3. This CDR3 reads CASSEGTVRYEQYF. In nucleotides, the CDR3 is TGTGCCAGCAGTGAGGGTACGGTCCGCTACGAGCAGTACTTC. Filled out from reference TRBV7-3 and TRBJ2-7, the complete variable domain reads GAGVSQTPSNKVTEKGKYVELRCDPISGHTALYWYRQSLGQGPEFLIYFQGTGAADDSGLPNDRFFAVRPEGSVSTLKIQRTERGDSAVYLCASSEGTVRYEQYFGPGTRLTVT.

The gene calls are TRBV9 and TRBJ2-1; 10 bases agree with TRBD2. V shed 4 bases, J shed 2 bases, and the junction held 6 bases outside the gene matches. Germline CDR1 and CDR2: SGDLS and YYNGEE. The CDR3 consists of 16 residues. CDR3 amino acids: CASSSRSGGAYNEQFF. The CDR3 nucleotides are TGTGCCAGCAGCTCCCGGAGCGGGGGGGCCTACAATGAGCAGTTCTTC. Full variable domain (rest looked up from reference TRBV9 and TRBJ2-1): DSGVTQTPKHLITATGQRVTLRCSPRSGDLSVYWYQQSLDQGLQFLIQYYNGEERAKGNILERFSAQQFPDLHSELNLSSLELGDSALYFCASSSRSGGAYNEQFFGPGTRLTVL.

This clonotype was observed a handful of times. The CDR3 DNA is TGTGCCAGCAGCAAAACCGGGACAGGGGGCTTGAACACTGAAGCTTTCTTT. Translated, it gives CASSKTGTGGLNTEAFF. This sequence joins TRBV24-1 and TRBJ1-1; the match to TRBD1 covers 12 bases. V shed 11 bases and J 0 bases; nucleotides not matched to a gene: 12. This CDR3 is 17 amino acids long. Germline values: CDR1 KGHDR, CDR2 SFDVKD.

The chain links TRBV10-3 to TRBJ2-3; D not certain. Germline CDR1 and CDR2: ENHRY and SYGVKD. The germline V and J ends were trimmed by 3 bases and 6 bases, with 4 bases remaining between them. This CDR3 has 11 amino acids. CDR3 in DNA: TGTGCCATCAGTGACGGGGATACGCAGTATTTT. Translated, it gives CAISDGDTQYF.

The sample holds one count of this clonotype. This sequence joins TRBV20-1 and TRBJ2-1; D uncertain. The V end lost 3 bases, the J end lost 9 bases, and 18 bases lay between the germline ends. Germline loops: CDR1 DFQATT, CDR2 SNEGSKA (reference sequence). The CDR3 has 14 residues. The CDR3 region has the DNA TGCAGTGCTAGTTATGGGTCAGAGAACACTGAGCAGTTCTTC. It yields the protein CSASYGSENTEQFF.

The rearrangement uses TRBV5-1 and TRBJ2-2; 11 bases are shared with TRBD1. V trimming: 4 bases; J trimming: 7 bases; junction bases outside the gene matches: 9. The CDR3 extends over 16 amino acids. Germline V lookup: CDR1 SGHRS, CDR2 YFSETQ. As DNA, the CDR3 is TGCGCCAGCAGCGTGGGGACAGGGGGTCGGGGCGGGGAGCTGTTTTTT. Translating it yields CASSVGTGGRGGELFF.

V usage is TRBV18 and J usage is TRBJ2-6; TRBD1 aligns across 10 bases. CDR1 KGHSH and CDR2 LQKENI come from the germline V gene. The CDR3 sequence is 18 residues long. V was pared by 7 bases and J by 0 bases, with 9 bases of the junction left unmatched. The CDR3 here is CASFATGGWSSGANVLTF. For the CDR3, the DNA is TGTGCCAGCTTCGCGACAGGGGGCTGGAGCTCTGGGGCCAACGTCCTGACTTTC.